This is a list of T cell receptor beta chains from one sample in a study of high-grade serous ovarian cancer treatment subgroups. Repertoires were generated with immunoSEQ multiplex PCR, while TCRdb's copy carries only in-frame clones and drops some. The sample has around 190 clones; roughly 65% are singletons. Sequenced: tumor tissue. All receptors come from a human donor with high-grade serous ovarian cancer. Each CDR3 is given with its conserved first and last residue. The order of the fields is clone size, J gene, V gene, D gene, CDR3 DNA, CDR3 protein. The D gene is left open where the match is weak. Clone size is given for some rows only: seen once, a few or many times, or a class if the clone is expanded.

clone size: NA
J gene: TRBJ1-4
V gene: TRBV6-5
D gene: NA
CDR3 DNA: TGTGCCAGCAGTTACTCAGGGAATGAAAAACTGTTTTTT
CDR3 protein: CASSYSGNEKLFF

clone size: NA
J gene: TRBJ2-1
V gene: TRBV19
D gene: TRBD2
CDR3 DNA: TGTGCCAGTAGTATAGTCGGGGGGGGCTCCTACAATGAGCAGTTCTTC
CDR3 protein: CASSIVGGGSYNEQFF

clone size: NA
J gene: TRBJ2-2
V gene: TRBV4-1
D gene: NA
CDR3 DNA: TGCGCCAGCAGTCGGGTGGGGGCTATCACCGGGGAGCTGTTTTTT
CDR3 protein: CASSRVGAITGELFF

clone size: NA
J gene: TRBJ1-1
V gene: TRBV27
D gene: TRBD1
CDR3 DNA: TGTGCCAGCAGTTTGGAAAAGGGGGCAAACACTGAAGCTTTCTTT
CDR3 protein: CASSLEKGANTEAFF

clone size: NA
J gene: TRBJ2-7
V gene: TRBV10-3
D gene: NA
CDR3 DNA: TGTGCCATCAGTGAGAGCCAGTTTTTGGAGCAGTACTTC
CDR3 protein: CAISESQFLEQYF

clone size: NA
J gene: TRBJ1-1
V gene: TRBV30
D gene: NA
CDR3 DNA: TGTGCCTGGGGTTTGGGCATCTCGAACACTGAAGCTTTCTTT
CDR3 protein: CAWGLGISNTEAFF

clone size: hyperexpanded
J gene: TRBJ2-7
V gene: TRBV4-3
D gene: NA
CDR3 DNA: TGCGCCAGCAGCCAAGATAAAAACCCCTCCTACGAGCAGTACTTC
CDR3 protein: CASSQDKNPSYEQYF

clone size: NA
J gene: TRBJ1-3
V gene: TRBV19
D gene: NA
CDR3 DNA: TGTGCCAGTAGTATTGAGATCTCTGGAAACACCATATATTTT
CDR3 protein: CASSIEISGNTIYF

clone size: few
J gene: TRBJ1-1
V gene: TRBV19
D gene: NA
CDR3 DNA: TGTGCCAGTAGTATGGGAGTTTTGACTGAAGCTTTCTTT
CDR3 protein: CASSMGVLTEAFF

clone size: NA
J gene: TRBJ2-1
V gene: TRBV27
D gene: NA
CDR3 DNA: TGTGCCAGCAGTCGCCCCGGTAATGAGCAGTTCTTC
CDR3 protein: CASSRPGNEQFF

clone size: NA
J gene: TRBJ1-4
V gene: TRBV19
D gene: NA
CDR3 DNA: TGTGCCAGTAGTGAGACCGCTGCACGAAATGAAAAACTGTTTTTT
CDR3 protein: CASSETAARNEKLFF

clone size: few
J gene: TRBJ1-2
V gene: TRBV5-6
D gene: TRBD1
CDR3 DNA: TGTGCCAGCAGCTTGGAAGGGACAGAGTATGGCTACACCTTC
CDR3 protein: CASSLEGTEYGYTF

clone size: NA
J gene: TRBJ2-3
V gene: TRBV12-5
D gene: NA
CDR3 DNA: TGTGCTAGTGGTTCCGGGAGCATCACAGATACGCAGTATTTT
CDR3 protein: CASGSGSITDTQYF

clone size: once
J gene: TRBJ2-1
V gene: TRBV19
D gene: TRBD2
CDR3 DNA: TGTGCCAGTAGTATGACTAGCGGCGGTGAGCAGTTCTTC
CDR3 protein: CASSMTSGGEQFF

clone size: NA
J gene: TRBJ2-7
V gene: TRBV5-1
D gene: NA
CDR3 DNA: TGCGCCAGCAGCTTGGGAGTTTCCTACGAGCAGTACTTC
CDR3 protein: CASSLGVSYEQYF

clone size: NA
J gene: TRBJ2-7
V gene: TRBV4-1
D gene: NA
CDR3 DNA: TGCGCCAGCAGCCAAGATAAAAACCCCTCCTACGAGCAGTACTTC
CDR3 protein: CASSQDKNPSYEQYF

clone size: NA
J gene: TRBJ1-6
V gene: TRBV5-6
D gene: NA
CDR3 DNA: TGTGCCAGCAGCCCGAACAGGGTCCAATCACCCCTCCACTTT
CDR3 protein: CASSPNRVQSPLHF

clone size: few
J gene: TRBJ2-7
V gene: TRBV15
D gene: NA
CDR3 DNA: TGTGCCACCAGCAGAGATACGACGGCGCTAACCCACTTC
CDR3 protein: CATSRDTTALTHF

clone size: NA
J gene: TRBJ2-1
V gene: TRBV11-3
D gene: NA
CDR3 DNA: TGTGCCAGCAGCTTATACGGGAGCCGGGAGTTCTTC
CDR3 protein: CASSLYGSREFF

clone size: NA
J gene: TRBJ2-2
V gene: TRBV11-2
D gene: TRBD2
CDR3 DNA: TGTGCCAGCAGCTACGGGGGGGAGACCGGGGAGCTGTTTTTT
CDR3 protein: CASSYGGETGELFF

clone size: NA
J gene: TRBJ2-7
V gene: TRBV11-3
D gene: TRBD2
CDR3 DNA: TGTGCCAGCAGCTTGCGGGGGAGGAGGGCCTACGAGCAGTACTTC
CDR3 protein: CASSLRGRRAYEQYF

clone size: NA
J gene: TRBJ2-7
V gene: TRBV6-6
D gene: TRBD1
CDR3 DNA: TGTGCCAGCAGAGGGACAGACTACGAGCAGCACTTC
CDR3 protein: CASRGTDYEQHF